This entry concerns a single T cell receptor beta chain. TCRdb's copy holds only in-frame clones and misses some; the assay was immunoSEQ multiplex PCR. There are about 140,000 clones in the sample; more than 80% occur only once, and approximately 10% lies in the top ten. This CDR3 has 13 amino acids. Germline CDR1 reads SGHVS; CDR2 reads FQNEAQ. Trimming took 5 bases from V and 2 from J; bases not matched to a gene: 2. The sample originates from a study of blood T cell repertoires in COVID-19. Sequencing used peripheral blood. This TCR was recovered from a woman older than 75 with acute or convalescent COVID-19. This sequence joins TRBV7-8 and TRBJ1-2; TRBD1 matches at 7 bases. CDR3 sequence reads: CASSPQGNYGYTF. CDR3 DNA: TGTGCCAGCAGCCCACAGGGGAACTATGGCTACACCTTC.